The clone carrying this T cell receptor beta chain was found a few times. The data were taken from a study of CD8+CD57+ T cells in acquired aplastic anemia. CDR3 size: 14 residues. Between the trimmed V and J ends, which lost 3 bases and 0 bases, there was a span of 10 bases. Germline V gives CDR1 SGHRS, CDR2 YFSETQ. Profiling of TCR beta VDJ combinations and CDR3 sequences used genomic DNA as template. TCRdb ran MiXCR on the reads and lists one entry per CDR3 protein. The table shows about 210,000 distinct CDR3 sequences, with approximately 60% occurring only once. The source is a human donor in good health. The chain combines TRBV5-1 with TRBJ2-7; D remains ambiguous. The sequencing input was sorted CD4+, CD8+, or CD8+CD57+ T cells (not recorded which) from PBMCs. CDR3 DNA sequence: TGCGCCAGCAGCTCCTACCCAGGCTCCTACGAGCAGTACTTC. As protein: CASSSYPGSYEQYF.